One sample yielded the 32 T cell receptor beta chains listed below, sequenced in a study of cytomegalovirus exposure and HLA in healthy donors. PCR was performed using 60 Vbeta and 13 Jbeta primers. The table came from immunoSEQ multiplex PCR; TCRdb's copy has only in-frame clones and leaves some out. This sample has more than 150,000 clones, with less than 90% found just once. The sequenced sample was PBMCs. Receptors were obtained from a boy younger than 18 in good health and CMV-seronegative.

The count of this clone is one. The rearrangement uses TRBV7-9 and TRBJ2-7, with 10 bases identical to TRBD2. With V trimmed by 4 bases and J by 2 bases, 11 bases remained unmatched. The germline CDR1 and CDR2 sequences are SEHNR and FQNEAQ (reference sequence). This CDR3 comprises 17 residues. This CDR3 is CASSSPLSGRAPYEQYF. CDR3 DNA sequence: TGTGCCAGCAGCTCGCCTCTCAGCGGGAGGGCCCCCTACGAGCAGTACTTC.

The chain carries TRBV28 and TRBJ2-5; TRBD2 matches 7 bases. Germline-derived CDR1 and CDR2 are MDHEN and SYDVKM. With 9 bases clipped from V and 4 bases from J, the junction kept 5 bases outside the gene matches. The length of the CDR3 is 12 residues. The CDR3, as DNA: TGTGCCAGTTCGGTAGCGGGAGAGACCCAGTACTTC. It translates to CASSVAGETQYF.

This clone was seen a few times. The chain employs TRBV5-1 and TRBJ2-7; no definite D call. Germline-derived CDR1 and CDR2 are SGHRS and YFSETQ. This CDR3 contains 15 residues. The V end lost 0 bases, the J end lost 0 bases, and 10 bases lay between the germline ends. The CDR3 sequence: CASSLVPQASYEQYF. The CDR3 DNA reads TGCGCCAGCAGCTTGGTCCCGCAGGCCTCCTACGAGCAGTACTTC. The complete variable domain, with remaining parts taken from reference TRBV5-1 and TRBJ2-7, reads KAGVTQTPRYLIKTRGQQVTLSCSPISGHRSVSWYQQTPGQGLQFLFEYFSETQRNKGNFPGRFSGRQFSNSRSEMNVSTLELGDSALYLCASSLVPQASYEQYFGPGTRLTVT.

This clone has more than one count but fewer than ten. In DNA, the CDR3 is TGTGCCATCATGAGCCGCTCTGGGGCCAACGTCCTGACTTTC. Its translation is CAIMSRSGANVLTF. The chain is built from TRBV10-3 and TRBJ2-6; D uncertain. V lost 7 bases, J lost 0 bases, and 7 bases lay in between. The CDR3 runs 14 residues. CDR1 and CDR2 (germline): ENHRY, SYGVKD.

V is TRBV5-1 and J is TRBJ2-1, with D possibly being TRBD2 (7 bases). From germline, CDR1 is SGHRS and CDR2 YFSETQ. This CDR3 has 16 amino acids. Trimming pared 2 bases from V and 4 bases from J, leaving 16 bases between. The CDR3 here is CASSFRGGGRYNEQFF. CDR3 bases: TGCGCCAGCAGCTTCAGGGGCGGGGGCCGGTACAATGAGCAGTTCTTC.

This clone was seen just once. This sequence joins TRBV15 and TRBJ2-5, with 9 bases aligning to TRBD2. CDR3 length equals 14 residues. CDR1 LNHNV and CDR2 YYDKDF come from the germline V gene (reference sequence). Trimming took 7 bases from V and 2 from J; bases not matched to a gene: 5. In nucleotides, the CDR3 is TGTGCCACCAAGAGCGGGAGGCTTCAAGAGACCCAGTACTTC. Translation gives CATKSGRLQETQYF.

The CDR3 bases are TGTGCCAGCAGCTTAGGTAGCGGGAGGCCCGGGTACCAAGAGACCCAGTACTTC. This sequence encodes CASSLGSGRPGYQETQYF. The rearrangement uses TRBV7-9 and TRBJ2-5; 10 bases fit TRBD2. Per germline, CDR1 SEHNR and CDR2 FQNEAQ (reference sequence). V dropped 1 base and J dropped 0; count of bases not matched to a gene: 8. CDR3 length: 18 residues.

V usage is TRBV14 and J usage is TRBJ2-7; D perhaps matches TRBD1 (6 bases). Trimming cost V 6 bases and J 3 bases, with 12 bases left between them. Germline values: CDR1 SGHDN, CDR2 FVKESK. The CDR3 sequence is 13 residues long. In nucleotides, the CDR3 is TGTGCCAGCAGTCTCAGGGGATTCTACGAGCAGTACTTC. Translated: CASSLRGFYEQYF.

The chain recombines TRBV2 with TRBJ2-7; TRBD2 is a possible D gene (6 bases). Germline V gene data show CDR1 as SNHLY and CDR2 as FYNNEI. This CDR3 spans 15 amino acids. The ends were cut back, 3 bases at V and 3 bases at J, with 15 bases in the middle. The CDR3, as DNA: TGTGCCAGCAGTGAGTTTTCGGGGGAGTACTACGAGCAGTACTTC. Translating it yields CASSEFSGEYYEQYF.

The J gene is TRBJ1-3, the V gene TRBV27, with a tentative D call TRBD1 (6 bases). The ends were cut back, 2 bases at V and 4 bases at J, with 6 bases in the middle. The CDR3 is 13 amino acids. Germline lookup yields CDR1 MNHEY and CDR2 SMNVEV (reference sequence). CDR3 nucleotide sequence: TGTGCCAGCAGTTTAAGGGGGGGAAACACCATATATTTT. Its protein product is CASSLRGGNTIYF.

This chain connects TRBV6-5 to TRBJ1-1; D might be TRBD1 (5 bases). The CDR3 consists of 11 residues. V lost 7 bases to trimming and J lost 5 bases, with 8 bases between them. CDR1 is MNHEY, CDR2 SVGAGI, per germline. CDR3 sequence: CASTRGTEAFF. The CDR3 coding sequence is TGTGCCAGCACAAGGGGTACTGAAGCTTTCTTT.

CDR3 residues: CASSRTSGSHEQYF. Written as DNA, the CDR3 is TGTGCCAGCAGCCGAACTAGCGGGAGCCACGAGCAGTACTTC. This rearrangement joins TRBV21-1 to TRBJ2-7; the table gives TRBD2 as D, unverified against the DNA. TRBV21-1 is shown as a pseudogene. This CDR3 contains 14 residues.

V is TRBV5-1 and J is TRBJ2-3, with 14 positions matching TRBD2. The CDR3 covers 16 residues. CDR1 SGHRS and CDR2 YFSETQ come from the germline V gene. The junction had 5 bases not matched to a gene; V was cut back by 4 bases and J by 4 bases. As DNA, the CDR3 is TGCGCCAGCAGCCCGGGACTAGCGGGAGTGTCAGATACGCAGTATTTT. The encoded protein is CASSPGLAGVSDTQYF.

The V and J genes are TRBV2 and TRBJ1-4; D is possibly TRBD1 (6 bases). The V gene's germline CDR1 is SNHLY and CDR2 FYNNEI. V lost 2 bases to trimming and J lost 7 bases, with 14 bases between them. The CDR3 spans 15 residues. CDR3 loop: CASSERGALLEKLFF. In nucleotides, the CDR3 is TGTGCCAGCAGTGAACGGGGGGCGCTCCTTGAAAAACTGTTTTTT.

V is TRBV29-1 and J is TRBJ1-4, with a weak D call TRBD1 (6 bases). Trimming removed 8 bases from V and 7 bases from J, with 17 bases in between. CDR3 length: 13 amino acids. The V gene's germline CDR1 is SQVTM and CDR2 ANQGSEA. The CDR3 here is CSHGGARGEKLFF. In DNA, the CDR3 is TGCAGCCATGGGGGGGCGCGGGGTGAAAAACTGTTTTTT. The full variable domain, in which reference TRBV29-1 and TRBJ1-4 provide the parts outside the CDR3, is SAVISQKPSRDICQRGTSLTIQCQVDSQVTMMFWYRQQPGQSLTLIATANQGSEATYESGFVIDKFPISRPNLTFSTLTVSNMSPEDSSIYLCSHGGARGEKLFFGSGTQLSVL.

J is TRBJ1-1 and V is TRBV5-1, with D possibly TRBD1 on 5 matching bases. Germline V gene lookup returns CDR1 SGHRS and CDR2 YFSETQ. The CDR3 is made up of 14 amino acids. V lost 4 bases and J lost 2, with 12 bases in between. The CDR3 sequence: CASSSGASNTEAFF. For the CDR3, the DNA is TGCGCCAGCAGCAGCGGGGCAAGCAACACTGAAGCTTTCTTT.

The V gene is TRBV5-3, the J gene TRBJ1-1, with D possibly TRBD1 on 5 matching bases. TRBV5-3 is an ORF, with its function uncertain. The CDR3 runs 17 residues. V lost 2 bases, J lost 0 bases, and 17 bases lay in between. The CDR3: CARSFPRPGGVNTEAFF. CDR3 in DNA: TGTGCCAGAAGCTTCCCACGGCCGGGGGGGGTGAACACTGAAGCTTTCTTT.

This clone was seen a few times. V and J are TRBV30 and TRBJ1-3; tentatively, D is TRBD1 (5 bases). The CDR3 contains 14 residues. Trimming took off 5 bases at V and 4 bases at J, with 15 bases between the two ends. Germline V lookup: CDR1 GTSNPN, CDR2 SVGIG (reference sequence). CDR3 residues: CAWQSRETGNTIYF. CDR3 DNA sequence: TGTGCCTGGCAATCCAGGGAAACAGGAAACACCATATATTTT.

The rearrangement links TRBV29-1 to TRBJ2-1, with 7 bases matching TRBD2. Losses at the gene ends were 7 bases for V and 3 bases for J; bases not matched to a gene: 9. CDR3 length: 14 residues. CDR1 SQVTM and CDR2 ANQGSEA come from the germline V gene. The CDR3 is CSAARGGSYNEQFF. For the CDR3, the DNA is TGCAGCGCCGCTCGGGGCGGGAGCTACAATGAGCAGTTCTTC.

This clone was observed a handful of times. The chain is built from TRBV7-2 and TRBJ2-5; D may be TRBD2 (5 bases). V lost 5 bases and J 5 bases, leaving 12 bases between the germline ends. The CDR3 loop spans 13 amino acids. Looked up from germline, CDR1 is SGHTA and CDR2 is FQGNSA. CDR3 sequence: CASSRRLTETQYF. The CDR3 DNA follows: TGTGCCAGCAGCCGTAGACTAACGGAGACCCAGTACTTC.

The rearrangement uses TRBV15 and TRBJ2-3; 14 bases are shared with TRBD2. The CDR3 extends over 21 amino acids. Germline CDR1 and CDR2: LNHNV and YYDKDF (reference sequence). The V gene end was trimmed by 4 bases and the J gene end by 2 bases; junction bases not matched to a gene: 17. The CDR3 sequence is CATSTTTTSGRVGQNTDTQYF. CDR3 DNA sequence: TGTGCCACCAGCACCACCACGACTAGCGGGAGGGTAGGGCAAAACACAGATACGCAGTATTTT.

The J gene is TRBJ1-6, the V gene TRBV19, with D perhaps TRBD1 (5 bases). The germline CDR1 and CDR2 sequences are LNHDA and SQIVND (reference sequence). The CDR3 is 15 amino acids. V lost 3 bases, J lost 6 bases, and 12 bases lay in between. The DNA for the CDR3 is TGTGCCAGTAGTATCAGGGAGGGAGGTAATTCACCCCTCCACTTT. It translates to CASSIREGGNSPLHF.

The chain employs TRBV7-6 and TRBJ1-2; 10 bases are a match to TRBD1. Unmatched junction bases numbered 10, after V lost 5 bases and J lost 1 base. This CDR3 has 17 amino acids. CDR1 and CDR2 (germline): SGHVS, FNYEAQ. CDR3 DNA: TGTGCCAGCAGCCCGGATCCGGGACAGGGGTATAACTATGGCTACACCTTC. The encoded protein is CASSPDPGQGYNYGYTF.

A single count supports this clone. The genes are TRBV5-4 and TRBJ2-5; TRBD2 aligns across 10 bases. The CDR3 contains 15 residues. The germline CDR1 and CDR2 sequences are SGHNT and YYREEE (reference sequence). V trimming: 0 bases; J trimming: 6 bases; junction bases outside the gene matches: 5. CDR3 protein: CASSLGGSGRKTQYF. As DNA, the CDR3 is TGTGCCAGCAGCTTGGGTGGTAGCGGGAGGAAGACCCAGTACTTC.

This rearrangement joins TRBV2 to TRBJ1-4, with D hard to call. Germline V CDR1 and CDR2: SNHLY, FYNNEI. Trimming took off 4 bases at V and 4 bases at J, with 10 bases between the two ends. CDR3 length equals 14 residues. The CDR3 is CASSVSGNNEKLFF. The DNA of the CDR3 is TGTGCCAGCAGTGTATCGGGGAATAATGAAAAACTGTTTTTT. The whole variable domain, filled in from reference TRBV2 and TRBJ1-4, reads EPEVTQTPSHQVTQMGQEVILRCVPISNHLYFYWYRQILGQKVEFLVSFYNNEISEKSEIFDDQFSVERPDGSNFTLKIRSTKLEDSAMYFCASSVSGNNEKLFFGSGTQLSVL.

This sequence joins TRBV5-5 and TRBJ2-5; 14 bases line up with TRBD2. The V and J ends lost 4 bases and 4 bases, in that order; junction bases with no gene match: 3. The CDR3 sequence is 15 residues long. Germline-derived CDR1 and CDR2 are SGHKS and YYEKEE (reference sequence). For the CDR3, the DNA is TGTGCCAGCAGCCGAGGACTAGCGGGAGGAGAGACCCAGTACTTC. Translated: CASSRGLAGGETQYF.

This clone was counted a single time. The CDR3 protein is CASRRGLAENNEQFF. The CDR3 coding sequence is TGTGCAAGTCGCCGTGGACTAGCGGAGAACAATGAGCAGTTCTTC. This chain links TRBV12-2 with TRBJ2-1; the D call in the table, TRBD2, was not verified against the DNA. TRBV12-2 is reported as a pseudogene. The CDR3 contains 15 residues.

The rearrangement links TRBV19 to TRBJ2-7, with 9 bases fitting TRBD1. Germline V lookup: CDR1 LNHDA, CDR2 SQIVND (reference sequence). The CDR3 contains 14 residues. V lost 6 bases to trimming and J lost 3 bases; unmatched junction nucleotides: 6. The CDR3 loop reads CASRGMGQGYEQYF. The CDR3, as DNA: TGTGCCAGTAGGGGCATGGGACAGGGCTACGAGCAGTACTTC.

Notes on this clone: One end of the junction does not line up with germline, which may come from a read error. This chain links TRBV7-2 with TRBJ1-4; 7 nucleotides align to TRBD1. Germline V gene lookup returns CDR1 SGHTA and CDR2 FQGNSA. This CDR3 spans 16 amino acids. DNA of the CDR3: TGTGCCGGCAGCTTAGCGTTCCAGGGGGTACGTGAAAAACTGTTTTTT. Its protein product is CAGSLAFQGVREKLFF.

The chain carries TRBV2 and TRBJ2-7, with 8 positions matching TRBD1. CDR1 and CDR2 (germline): SNHLY, FYNNEI. V dropped 1 base and J dropped 13; count of bases not matched to a gene: 3. This CDR3 has 11 residues. The CDR3 DNA is TGTGCCAGCAGTGAAGGACAGGGGACATACTTC. It codes for CASSEGQGTYF.

This rearrangement joins TRBV28 to TRBJ2-1, with 8 bases matching TRBD2. The trim removed 11 bases at V and 8 bases at J, leaving 17 bases unmatched. The CDR3 runs to 15 residues. CDR1 and CDR2 from the germline V gene are MDHEN and SYDVKM. The CDR3 region is CAAIAPGGAVDEQFF. The CDR3 DNA sequence: TGTGCCGCCATAGCGCCGGGGGGGGCCGTCGATGAGCAGTTCTTC.

The rearrangement uses TRBV6-5 and TRBJ1-1; no clear D. This CDR3 region has 11 residues. The V gene's germline CDR1 is MNHEY and CDR2 SVGAGI. Deletions cut 11 bases from V and 4 bases from J, with 11 bases between. CDR3 loop: CAVWSGTEAFF. The DNA of the CDR3 is TGTGCCGTATGGTCGGGCACTGAAGCTTTCTTT.